Here is one T cell receptor beta chain with its context. Its antigen is unidentified. The PCR contained 60 Vbeta and 13 Jbeta primers. Here immunoSEQ multiplex PCR was the method, and the copy in TCRdb shows in-frame clones only, minus some. The sample consists of about 100,000 clones, around 85% of them appearing once. This CDR3 spans 14 amino acids. Germline V CDR1 and CDR2: LNHDA, SQIVND (reference sequence). Trimming took 5 bases from V and 2 from J; bases not matched to a gene: 2. The data belong to a study of cytomegalovirus exposure and HLA in healthy donors. Study-wide results and caveats: TCR beta V- and J-gene trimming was later associated with a missense DCLRE1C variant. Serostatus for CMV was the only available immune exposure information. TCR beta chains associated with HLA were, in a later analysis, more clonally expanded than equally common others.

The sample consisted of PBMCs. The chain is built from TRBV19 and TRBJ1-5, with 8 bases lining up with TRBD1. This clonotype originated in a man aged 25-45 years in good health and CMV-seronegative. The CDR3 nucleotides are TGTGCCAGTAGTGACAGGGGCGGCAATCAGCCCCAGCATTTT. Its protein product is CASSDRGGNQPQHF. The complete variable domain, with remaining parts taken from reference TRBV19 and TRBJ1-5, reads DGGITQSPKYLFRKEGQNVTLSCEQNLNHDAMYWYRQDPGQGLRLIYYSQIVNDFQKGDIAEGYSVSREKKESFPLTVTSAQKNPTAFYLCASSDRGGNQPQHFGDGTRLSIL.